This T cell receptor (beta chain) was recovered during a study of sequential checkpoint blockade in melanoma. This CDR3 has 11 amino acids. Looked up from germline, CDR1 is SGHVS and CDR2 is FQNEAQ. Treatment of the sample: randomized to nivolumab then ipilimumab (arm A) or the reverse (arm B). Repertoires were generated with immunoSEQ multiplex PCR, while TCRdb's copy carries only in-frame clones and drops some. The sample contains 25,000 to 30,000 clones, 60% to 80% of which appear only once. This chain links TRBV7-8 with TRBJ2-5; D is unclear. The DNA end lines up better with TRBJ2-7; the J call may be wrong. The TCR sequence derives from a human donor with melanoma. The input for sequencing was CD8+ T cells sorted from blood (inferred from file names), taken from a patient given nivolumab and ipilimumab in sequence. CDR3 sequence reads: CASSLSHEQYF. The CDR3, as DNA: TGTGCCAGCAGCTTGTCCCACGAGCAGTACTTC.